The present entry profiles one T cell receptor (beta chain) with its context. This clonotype was seen at least ten times. There is no known antigen for this receptor. Base-call qualities are not available, and no considerably larger clone is one nucleotide away. These data belong to a study of CD8+CD57+ T cells in acquired aplastic anemia (dated by TCRdb to between 2018 and 2020). About the full investigation: CD8+CD57+ expansion was defined as frequency above the mean frequency observed in healthy subjects.

What the research found in general, with its limitations: Patients and healthy controls showed no significant difference in CD8+ Simpson's diversity (P=0.060). In patients, decreased diversity was observed in CD8+CD57+ cells compared with total CD4+ and CD8+ cell pools. Although roughly 30 CD8+ CDR3 sequences were shared by patients and controls, these sequences appeared highly expressed in patients and within the immunodominant clones of patients.

Based on the germline V gene (reference sequence), the CDR1 and CDR2 sequences are WNHNN and SYGVQD. The CDR3 spans 14 residues, from the cysteine through the phenylalanine. Solely the CDR3 DNA is kept, with 42 bases framed from the first base. The germline ends are 10 bases apart after V is trimmed by 2 bases and J by 2 bases. Flow cytometry had shown CD8+CD57+ cell expansion in the patients selected for sequencing. CD8+CD57+ effector memory cells were additionally sequenced from about 15% of the 12 patients who had enough cells. Every patient had a diagnosis of severe acquired aplastic anemia based on International Study of Aplastic Anemia and Agranulocytosis and Camitta criteria. No patient had received any therapy when blood was sampled. Bead enrichment of CD8+CD57+ cells gave a mean DNA yield of around 1.7 ug. In this study, sorted CD4+ and CD8+ T cells from the blood of healthy subjects and of severe aplastic anemia patients had their TCR repertoires deep-sequenced. Patients were enrolled in the USA under clinicaltrials.gov protocols 00001620, 01623167, 00001397, 00071045, 00081523 and 00961064. Ficoll-Paque density gradient centrifugation was used to isolate peripheral blood mononuclear cells.

Genomic DNA served as template for TCR beta VDJ combination and CDR3 sequence profiling. An Illumina HiSeq 2000 was the platform used for TCR repertoire sequencing. The authors processed their data as follows. TRBV/TRBJ rearrangement plots, CDR3 size and DJ length profiles, and Simpson's diversity index were used to evaluate the repertoires. Whichever DNA sequence was most abundant in the deep sequencing data was defined as the immunodominant clone. CDR3 amino acid sequences were checked for sharing across subjects and were also compared against the VDJdb database and published repertoires. The raw public data were reprocessed by TCRdb itself: fastp quality trimming at Q25, MiXCR clonotype calling, in-frame beta chains only. For every CDR3 protein sequence, its rows merge into one entry that carries the most common genes and DNA. These V and J calls originate from TCRdb's pipeline instead of the authors' own analysis. In all, the sample holds 15,000 to 20,000 distinct CDR3 sequences, and 37% of those were seen once. The ten top clones hold 65% to 90% of the sample.

This sequence was found in a human donor with aplastic anemia. Here the chain combines TRBV10-1 and TRBJ2-7; a tentative D call is TRBD1 (6 bases match). The material sequenced was CD8+CD57+ T cells sorted from PBMCs. The intended sense of this specimen's cell subset or site label: bead-enriched CD8+CD57+ effector memory T cells from SAA patients. For the CDR3, the sequence is CASSEPGTPYEQYF. The bases read TGCGCCAGCAGTGAGCCCGGGACACCCTACGAGCAGTACTTC.